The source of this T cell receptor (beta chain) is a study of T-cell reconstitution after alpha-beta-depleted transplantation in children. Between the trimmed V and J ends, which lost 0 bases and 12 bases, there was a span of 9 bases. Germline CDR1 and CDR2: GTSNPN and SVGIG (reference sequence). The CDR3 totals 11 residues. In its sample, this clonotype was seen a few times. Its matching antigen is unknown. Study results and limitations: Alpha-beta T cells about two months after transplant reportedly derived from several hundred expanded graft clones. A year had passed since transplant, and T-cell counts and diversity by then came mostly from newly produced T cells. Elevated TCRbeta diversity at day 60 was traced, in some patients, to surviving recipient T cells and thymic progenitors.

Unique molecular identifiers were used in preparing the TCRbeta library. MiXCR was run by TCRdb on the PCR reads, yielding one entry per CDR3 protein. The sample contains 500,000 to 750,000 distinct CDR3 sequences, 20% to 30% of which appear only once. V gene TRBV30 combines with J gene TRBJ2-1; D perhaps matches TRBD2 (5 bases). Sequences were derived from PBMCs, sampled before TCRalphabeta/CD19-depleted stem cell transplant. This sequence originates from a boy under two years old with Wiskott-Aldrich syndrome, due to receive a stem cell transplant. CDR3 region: CAWSVRAGQFF. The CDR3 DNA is TGTGCCTGGAGTGTTCGGGCGGGGCAGTTCTTC.